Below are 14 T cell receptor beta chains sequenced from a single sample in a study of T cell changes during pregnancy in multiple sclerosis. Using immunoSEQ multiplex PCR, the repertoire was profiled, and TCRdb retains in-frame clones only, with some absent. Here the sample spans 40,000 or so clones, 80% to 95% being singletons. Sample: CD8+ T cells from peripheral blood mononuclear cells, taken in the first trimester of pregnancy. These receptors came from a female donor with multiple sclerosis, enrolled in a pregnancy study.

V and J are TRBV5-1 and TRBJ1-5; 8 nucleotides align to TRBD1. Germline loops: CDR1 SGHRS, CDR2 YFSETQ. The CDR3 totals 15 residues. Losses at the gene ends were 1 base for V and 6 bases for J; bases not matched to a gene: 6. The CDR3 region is CASSLMPGGSQPQHF. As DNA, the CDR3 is TGCGCCAGCAGCTTGATGCCAGGGGGCAGTCAGCCCCAGCATTTT.

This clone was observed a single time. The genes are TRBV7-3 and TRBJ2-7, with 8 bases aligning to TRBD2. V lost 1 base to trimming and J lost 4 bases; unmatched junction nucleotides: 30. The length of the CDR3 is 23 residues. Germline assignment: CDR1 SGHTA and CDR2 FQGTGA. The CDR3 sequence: CASSLIGGGWVTQSGLVGYEQYF. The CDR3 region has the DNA TGTGCCAGCAGCTTAATCGGGGGGGGTTGGGTGACCCAGTCGGGGCTAGTGGGTTACGAGCAGTACTTC.

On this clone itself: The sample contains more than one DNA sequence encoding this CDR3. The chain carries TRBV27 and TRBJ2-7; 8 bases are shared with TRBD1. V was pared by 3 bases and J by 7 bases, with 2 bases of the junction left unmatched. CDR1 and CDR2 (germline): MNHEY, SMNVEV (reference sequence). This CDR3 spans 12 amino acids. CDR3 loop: CASSFTGGEQYF. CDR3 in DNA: TGTGCCAGCAGTTTTACAGGGGGGGAGCAGTACTTC.

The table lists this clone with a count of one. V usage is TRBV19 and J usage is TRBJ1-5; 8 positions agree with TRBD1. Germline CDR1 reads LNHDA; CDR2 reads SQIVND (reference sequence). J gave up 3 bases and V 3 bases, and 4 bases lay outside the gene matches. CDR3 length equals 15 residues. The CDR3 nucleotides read TGTGCCAGTAGTATTGACAGGGGTTTCAATCAGCCCCAGCATTTT. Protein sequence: CASSIDRGFNQPQHF. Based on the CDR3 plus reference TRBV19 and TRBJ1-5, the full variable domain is DGGITQSPKYLFRKEGQNVTLSCEQNLNHDAMYWYRQDPGQGLRLIYYSQIVNDFQKGDIAEGYSVSREKKESFPLTVTSAQKNPTAFYLCASSIDRGFNQPQHFGDGTRLSIL.

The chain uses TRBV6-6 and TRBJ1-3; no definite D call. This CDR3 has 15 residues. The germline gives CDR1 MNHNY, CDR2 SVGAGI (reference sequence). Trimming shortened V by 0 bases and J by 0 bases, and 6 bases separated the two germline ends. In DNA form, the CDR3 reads TGTGCCAGCAGTTACTCGACTGGCTCTGGAAACACCATATATTTT. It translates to CASSYSTGSGNTIYF.

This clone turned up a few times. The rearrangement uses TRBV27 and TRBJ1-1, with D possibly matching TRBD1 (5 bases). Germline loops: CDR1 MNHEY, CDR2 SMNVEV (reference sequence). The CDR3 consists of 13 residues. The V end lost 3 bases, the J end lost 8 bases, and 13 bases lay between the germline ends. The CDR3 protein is CASSLYAGGEAFF. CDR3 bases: TGTGCCAGCAGTTTGTATGCGGGGGGAGAAGCTTTCTTT.

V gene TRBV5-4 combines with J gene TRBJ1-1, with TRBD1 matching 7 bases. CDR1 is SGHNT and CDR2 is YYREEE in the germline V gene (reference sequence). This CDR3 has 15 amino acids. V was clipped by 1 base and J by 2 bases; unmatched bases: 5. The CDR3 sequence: CASSLSAGGNTEAFF. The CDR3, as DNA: TGTGCCAGCAGCTTGTCGGCAGGGGGAAACACTGAAGCTTTCTTT.

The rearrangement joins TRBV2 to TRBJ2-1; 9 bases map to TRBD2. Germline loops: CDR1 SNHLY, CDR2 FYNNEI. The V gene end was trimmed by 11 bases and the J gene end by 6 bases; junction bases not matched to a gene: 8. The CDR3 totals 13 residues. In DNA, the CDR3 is TGTGCCTCCGTCCTTAGCGGGGGCAATGAGCAGTTCTTC. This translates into CASVLSGGNEQFF.

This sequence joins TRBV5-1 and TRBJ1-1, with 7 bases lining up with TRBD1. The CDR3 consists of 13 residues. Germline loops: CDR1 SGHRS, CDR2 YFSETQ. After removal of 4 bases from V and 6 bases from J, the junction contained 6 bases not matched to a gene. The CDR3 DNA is TGCGCCAGCAGCCGTACAGGGGAAGCTGAAGCTTTCTTT. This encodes CASSRTGEAEAFF.

The CDR3 DNA reads TGTGCCAGCAGTTTACAGGGGAACACTGAAGCTTTCTTT. Residues: CASSLQGNTEAFF. The chain carries TRBV27 and TRBJ1-1, with D perhaps TRBD1 (5 bases). Germline V lookup: CDR1 MNHEY, CDR2 SMNVEV (reference sequence). The V gene lost 2 bases and the J gene lost 1 base, with 5 bases spanning the gap. This CDR3 spans 13 amino acids.

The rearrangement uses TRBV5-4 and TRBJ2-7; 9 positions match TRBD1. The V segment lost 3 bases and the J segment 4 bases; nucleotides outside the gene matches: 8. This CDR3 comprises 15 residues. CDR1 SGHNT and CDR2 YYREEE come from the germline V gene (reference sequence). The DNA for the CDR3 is TGTGCCAGCAGCTCGGGACAGGGAACCTCATACGAGCAGTACTTC. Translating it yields CASSSGQGTSYEQYF.

DNA for the CDR3: TGTGCCAGCAGTTCTACAGGGTACACTGAAGCTTTCTTT. This translates into CASSSTGYTEAFF. The chain recombines TRBV7-6 with TRBJ1-1; the D gene is possibly TRBD1 (6 bases). The CDR3 loop spans 13 amino acids. V was cut by 6 bases and J by 3 bases, with 11 bases left in between. Germline V lookup: CDR1 SGHVS, CDR2 FNYEAQ.

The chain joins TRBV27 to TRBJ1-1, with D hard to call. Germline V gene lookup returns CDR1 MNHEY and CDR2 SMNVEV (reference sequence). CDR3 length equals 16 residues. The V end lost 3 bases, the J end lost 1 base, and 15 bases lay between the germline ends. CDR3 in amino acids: CASSFLSLRRNTEAFF. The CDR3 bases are TGTGCCAGCAGTTTCCTCTCTTTAAGGAGGAACACTGAAGCTTTCTTT.

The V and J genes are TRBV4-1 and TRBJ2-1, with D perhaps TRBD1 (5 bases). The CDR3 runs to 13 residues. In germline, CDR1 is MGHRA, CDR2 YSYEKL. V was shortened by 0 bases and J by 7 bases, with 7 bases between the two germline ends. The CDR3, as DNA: TGCGCCAGCAGCCAAGAGCCAGGGAATGAGCAGTTCTTC. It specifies CASSQEPGNEQFF.